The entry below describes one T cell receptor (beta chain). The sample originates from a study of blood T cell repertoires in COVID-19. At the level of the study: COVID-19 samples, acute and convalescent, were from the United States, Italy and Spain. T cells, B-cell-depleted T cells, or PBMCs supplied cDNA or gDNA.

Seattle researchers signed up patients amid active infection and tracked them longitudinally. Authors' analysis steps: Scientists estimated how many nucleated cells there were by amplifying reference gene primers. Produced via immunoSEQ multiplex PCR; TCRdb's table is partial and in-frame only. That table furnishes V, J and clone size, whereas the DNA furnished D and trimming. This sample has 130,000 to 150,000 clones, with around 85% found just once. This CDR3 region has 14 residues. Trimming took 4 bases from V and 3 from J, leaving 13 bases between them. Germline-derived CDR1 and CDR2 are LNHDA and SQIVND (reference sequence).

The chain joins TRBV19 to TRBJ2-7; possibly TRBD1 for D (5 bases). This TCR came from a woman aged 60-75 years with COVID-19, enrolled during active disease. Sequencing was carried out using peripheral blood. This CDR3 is CASSTGARRYEQYF. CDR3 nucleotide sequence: TGTGCCAGTAGTACTGGGGCCCGCCGCTACGAGCAGTACTTC.